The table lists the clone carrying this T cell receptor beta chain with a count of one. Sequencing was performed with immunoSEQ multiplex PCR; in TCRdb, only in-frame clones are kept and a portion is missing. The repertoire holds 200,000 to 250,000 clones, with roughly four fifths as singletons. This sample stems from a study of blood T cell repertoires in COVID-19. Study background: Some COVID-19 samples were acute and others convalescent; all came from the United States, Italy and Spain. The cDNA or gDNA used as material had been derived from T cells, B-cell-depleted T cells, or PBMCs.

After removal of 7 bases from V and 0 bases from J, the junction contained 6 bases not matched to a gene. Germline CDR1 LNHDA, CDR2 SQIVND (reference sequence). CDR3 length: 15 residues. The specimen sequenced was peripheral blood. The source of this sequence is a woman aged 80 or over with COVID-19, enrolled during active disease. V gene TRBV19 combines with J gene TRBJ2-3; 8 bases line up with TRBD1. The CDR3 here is CASNQGARSTDTQYF. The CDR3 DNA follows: TGTGCCAGTAACCAGGGGGCGCGGAGCACAGATACGCAGTATTTT.